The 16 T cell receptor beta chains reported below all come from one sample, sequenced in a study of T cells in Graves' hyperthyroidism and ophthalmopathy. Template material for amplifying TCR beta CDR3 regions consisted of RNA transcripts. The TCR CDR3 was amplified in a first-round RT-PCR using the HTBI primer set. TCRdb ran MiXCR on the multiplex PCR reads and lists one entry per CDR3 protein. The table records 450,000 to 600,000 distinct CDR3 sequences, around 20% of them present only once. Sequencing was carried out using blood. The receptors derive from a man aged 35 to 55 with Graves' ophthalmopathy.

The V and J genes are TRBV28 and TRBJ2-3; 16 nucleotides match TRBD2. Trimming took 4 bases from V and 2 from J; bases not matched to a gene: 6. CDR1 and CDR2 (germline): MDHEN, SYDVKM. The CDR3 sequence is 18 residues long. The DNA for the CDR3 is TGTGCCAGCAGTTCGCCCGGGACTAGCGGGAGGGCCACAGATACGCAGTATTTT. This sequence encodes CASSSPGTSGRATDTQYF.

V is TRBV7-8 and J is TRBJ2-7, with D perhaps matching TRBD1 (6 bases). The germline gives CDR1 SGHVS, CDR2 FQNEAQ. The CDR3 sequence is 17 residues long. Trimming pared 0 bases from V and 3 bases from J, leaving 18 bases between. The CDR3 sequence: CASSLATLSGAYYEQYF. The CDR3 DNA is TGTGCCAGCAGCTTAGCGACATTGTCAGGGGCATACTACGAGCAGTACTTC.

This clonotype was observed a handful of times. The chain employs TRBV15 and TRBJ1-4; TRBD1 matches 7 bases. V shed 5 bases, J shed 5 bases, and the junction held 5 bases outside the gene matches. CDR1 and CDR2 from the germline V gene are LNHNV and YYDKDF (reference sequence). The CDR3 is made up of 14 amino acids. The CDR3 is CATSRDSSNEKLFF. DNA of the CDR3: TGTGCCACCAGCCGGGACAGTTCGAATGAAAAACTGTTTTTT.

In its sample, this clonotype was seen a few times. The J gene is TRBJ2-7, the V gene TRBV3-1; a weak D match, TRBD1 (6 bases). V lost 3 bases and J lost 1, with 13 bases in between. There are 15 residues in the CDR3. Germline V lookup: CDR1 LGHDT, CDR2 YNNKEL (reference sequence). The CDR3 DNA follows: TGTGCCAGCAGCCACGCCTTACAGGGATCCTACGAGCAGTACTTC. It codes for CASSHALQGSYEQYF.

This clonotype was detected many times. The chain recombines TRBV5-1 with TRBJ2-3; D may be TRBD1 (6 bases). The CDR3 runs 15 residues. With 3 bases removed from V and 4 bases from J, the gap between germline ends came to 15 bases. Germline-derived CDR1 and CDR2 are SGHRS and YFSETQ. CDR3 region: CASSSNQGTADTQYF. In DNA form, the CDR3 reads TGCGCCAGCAGCTCGAACCAGGGGACGGCAGATACGCAGTATTTT.

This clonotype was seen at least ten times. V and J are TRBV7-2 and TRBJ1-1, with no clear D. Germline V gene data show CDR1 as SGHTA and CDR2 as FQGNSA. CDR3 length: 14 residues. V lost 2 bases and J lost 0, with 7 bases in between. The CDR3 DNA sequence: TGTGCCAGCAGCTTACGGCAGTTGAACACTGAAGCTTTCTTT. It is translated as CASSLRQLNTEAFF.

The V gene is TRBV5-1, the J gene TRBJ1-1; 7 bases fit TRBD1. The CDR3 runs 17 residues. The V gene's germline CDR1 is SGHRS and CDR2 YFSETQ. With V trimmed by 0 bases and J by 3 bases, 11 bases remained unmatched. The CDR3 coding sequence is TGCGCCAGCAGCTTGGGATTCGTGGGACAGTTGGACACTGAAGCTTTCTTT. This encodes CASSLGFVGQLDTEAFF. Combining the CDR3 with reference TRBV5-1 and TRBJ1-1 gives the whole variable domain KAGVTQTPRYLIKTRGQQVTLSCSPISGHRSVSWYQQTPGQGLQFLFEYFSETQRNKGNFPGRFSGRQFSNSRSEMNVSTLELGDSALYLCASSLGFVGQLDTEAFFGQGTRLTVV.

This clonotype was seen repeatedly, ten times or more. The CDR3 coding sequence is TGTGCCAGCAGCCCCAGGGACCTTAGGCCCGGGGAGCTGTTTTTT. Its protein is CASSPRDLRPGELFF. The V and J genes are TRBV7-9 and TRBJ2-2; tentatively, D is TRBD1 or TRBD2 (5 bases each). The V gene lost 5 bases and the J gene lost 6 bases, with 16 bases spanning the gap. Germline assignment: CDR1 SEHNR and CDR2 FQNEAQ (reference sequence). There are 15 residues in the CDR3.

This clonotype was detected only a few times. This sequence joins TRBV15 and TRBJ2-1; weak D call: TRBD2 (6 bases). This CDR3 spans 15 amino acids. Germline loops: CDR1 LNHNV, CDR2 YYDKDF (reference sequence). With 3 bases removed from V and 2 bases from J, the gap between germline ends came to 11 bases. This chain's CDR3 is CATSSGSGTYNEQFF. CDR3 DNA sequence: TGTGCCACCAGCAGCGGGAGCGGTACCTACAATGAGCAGTTCTTC.

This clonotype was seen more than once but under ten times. The CDR3 loop is CSARVVVGETQYF. In nucleotides, the CDR3 is TGCAGTGCTAGAGTGGTTGTAGGGGAGACCCAGTACTTC. The rearrangement joins TRBV20-1 to TRBJ2-5; D remains ambiguous. Germline assignment: CDR1 DFQATT and CDR2 SNEGSKA (reference sequence). Trimming took off 1 base at V and 5 bases at J, with 11 bases between the two ends. This CDR3 has 13 amino acids.

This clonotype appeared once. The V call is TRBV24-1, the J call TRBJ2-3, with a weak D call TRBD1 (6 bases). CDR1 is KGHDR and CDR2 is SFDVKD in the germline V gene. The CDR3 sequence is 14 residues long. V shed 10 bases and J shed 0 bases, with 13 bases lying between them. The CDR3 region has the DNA TGTGCCACGTCCCCCAGGGGTAGCACAGATACGCAGTATTTT. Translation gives CATSPRGSTDTQYF.

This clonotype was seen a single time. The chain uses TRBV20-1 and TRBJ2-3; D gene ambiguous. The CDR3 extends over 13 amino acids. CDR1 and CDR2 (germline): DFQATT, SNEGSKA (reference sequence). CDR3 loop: CRAQTRSTDTQYF. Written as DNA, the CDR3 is TGCAGGGCACAGACCCGATCCACAGATACGCAGTATTTT.

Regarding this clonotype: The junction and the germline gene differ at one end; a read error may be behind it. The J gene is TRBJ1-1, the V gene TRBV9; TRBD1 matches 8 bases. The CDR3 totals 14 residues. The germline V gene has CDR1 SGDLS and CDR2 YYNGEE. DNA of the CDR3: TGTGTCAGCAGTTCCTCAGGGGGCCACACTGAAGCTTTCTTT. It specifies CVSSSSGGHTEAFF.

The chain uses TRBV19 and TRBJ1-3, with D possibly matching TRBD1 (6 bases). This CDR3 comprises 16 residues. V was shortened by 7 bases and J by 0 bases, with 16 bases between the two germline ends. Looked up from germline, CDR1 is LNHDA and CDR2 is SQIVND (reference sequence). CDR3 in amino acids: CASINLPTGSGNTIYF. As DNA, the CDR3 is TGTGCCAGTATCAACCTCCCGACAGGCTCTGGAAACACCATATATTTT.

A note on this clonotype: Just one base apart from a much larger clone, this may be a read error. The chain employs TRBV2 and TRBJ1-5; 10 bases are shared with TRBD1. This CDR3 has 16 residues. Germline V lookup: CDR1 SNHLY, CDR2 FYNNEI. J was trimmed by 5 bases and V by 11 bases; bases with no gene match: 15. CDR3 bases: TGTGCCGGCACCGAAGGTGGGGGACAGGGGCATCAGCCCCAGCATTTT. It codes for CAGTEGGGQGHQPQHF.

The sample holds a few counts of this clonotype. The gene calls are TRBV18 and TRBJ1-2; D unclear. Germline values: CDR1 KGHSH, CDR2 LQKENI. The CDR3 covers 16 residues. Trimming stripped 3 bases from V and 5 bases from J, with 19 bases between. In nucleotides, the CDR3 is TGTGCCAGCTCACCCTCATTATCCTCTACGACATATGGCTACACCTTC. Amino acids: CASSPSLSSTTYGYTF.